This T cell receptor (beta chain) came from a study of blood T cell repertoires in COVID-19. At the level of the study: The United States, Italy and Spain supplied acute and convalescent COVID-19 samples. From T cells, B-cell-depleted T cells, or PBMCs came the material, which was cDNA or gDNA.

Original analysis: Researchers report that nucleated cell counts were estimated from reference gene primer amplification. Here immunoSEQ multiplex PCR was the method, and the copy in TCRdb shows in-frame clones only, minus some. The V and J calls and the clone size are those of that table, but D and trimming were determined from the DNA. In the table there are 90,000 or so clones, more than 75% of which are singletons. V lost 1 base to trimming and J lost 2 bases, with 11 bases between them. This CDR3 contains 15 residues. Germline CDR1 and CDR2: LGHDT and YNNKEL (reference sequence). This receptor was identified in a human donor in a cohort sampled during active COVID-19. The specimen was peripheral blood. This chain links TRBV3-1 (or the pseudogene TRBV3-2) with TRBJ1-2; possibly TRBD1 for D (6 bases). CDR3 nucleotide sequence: TGTGCCAGCAGCCAAGTTTCAGGGGACAACTATGGCTACACCTTC. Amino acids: CASSQVSGDNYGYTF.